The 30 T cell receptor beta chains reported below all come from one sample, sequenced in a study of identical twins. TCRdb independently ran MiXCR on the 5' RACE reads; one entry per CDR3 protein. The repertoire includes 550,000 to 700,000 distinct CDR3 sequences, approximately 22% of them detected once, and more than 4% sits in the top ten. The same sample was also used in a study of T cells expressing NK-cell markers.

Sequencing input: PBMCs. These receptors all come from a woman under 30 in good health.

This clonotype was observed a few times. This sequence joins TRBV6-1 and TRBJ2-7, with a possible D match to TRBD1 (6 bases). The length of the CDR3 is 14 residues. Trimming took 6 bases from V and 3 from J, leaving 15 bases between them. The germline CDR1 and CDR2 sequences are MNHNS and SASEGT. Written as DNA, the CDR3 is TGTGCCAGCAGCGTCGGACAGTTCAGCTACGAGCAGTACTTC. Translation gives CASSVGQFSYEQYF.

This clonotype was counted at least ten times. The J gene is TRBJ2-1, the V gene TRBV5-1, with TRBD2 matching over 11 bases. CDR1 SGHRS and CDR2 YFSETQ come from the germline V gene. Trimming at V came to 3 bases and at J to 9 bases, leaving 11 bases not matched to a gene. CDR3 length: 16 amino acids. The CDR3 nucleotides are TGCGCCAGCAGCTCTCTTTTAGCGGGGGGGCCCTCTGAGCAGTTCTTC. It specifies CASSSLLAGGPSEQFF.

V gene TRBV4-1 combines with J gene TRBJ1-6, with D perhaps TRBD1 (6 bases). Germline CDR1 reads MGHRA; CDR2 reads YSYEKL. V lost 0 bases and J 7 bases, leaving 7 bases between the germline ends. This CDR3 region has 14 residues. The DNA of the CDR3 is TGCGCCAGCAGCCAAGAAGGGGGGAATTCACCCCTCCACTTT. Residues: CASSQEGGNSPLHF.

J is TRBJ1-6 and V is TRBV7-8; no definite D call. This CDR3 has 15 amino acids. Germline loops: CDR1 SGHVS, CDR2 FQNEAQ. V was shortened by 1 base and J by 0 bases, with 4 bases between the two germline ends. As DNA, the CDR3 is TGTGCCAGCAGCTTAGTCGTCTCCTATAATTCACCCCTCCACTTT. It specifies CASSLVVSYNSPLHF.

In this sample, this clonotype turned up a few times. The chain combines TRBV20-1 with TRBJ2-1; TRBD2 matches at 7 bases. The CDR3 has 15 residues. CDR1 is DFQATT and CDR2 is SNEGSKA in the germline V gene (reference sequence). V lost 6 bases, J lost 2 bases, and 10 bases stayed unmatched. In DNA form, the CDR3 reads TGCAGTGCCCTGGAACTAGCGCTTACCTACAATGAGCAGTTCTTC. Amino acid sequence: CSALELALTYNEQFF.

The V gene is TRBV5-6, the J gene TRBJ2-1; D is uncertain. The CDR3 totals 12 residues. Germline assignment: CDR1 SGHDT and CDR2 YYEEEE. Trimming pared 4 bases from V and 8 bases from J, leaving 10 bases between. The CDR3 loop reads CASSQPPYEQFF. The CDR3, as DNA: TGTGCCAGCAGCCAACCGCCGTATGAGCAGTTCTTC. The complete variable domain, with remaining parts taken from reference TRBV5-6 and TRBJ2-1, reads DAGVTQSPTHLIKTRGQQVTLRCSPKSGHDTVSWYQQALGQGPQFIFQYYEEEERQRGNFPDRFSGHQFPNYSSELNVNALLLGDSALYLCASSQPPYEQFFGPGTRLTVL.

This clonotype occurred a few times. The rearrangement links TRBV12-3 or TRBV12-4 to TRBJ1-1; D possibly corresponds to TRBD1 (6 bases). There are 11 residues in the CDR3. Trimming took 7 bases from V and 8 from J, leaving 11 bases between them. CDR3 nucleotides: TGTGCCAGCACCAAAGGACAGGAAGCTTTCTTT. This codes for CASTKGQEAFF.

This chain uses TRBV20-1 with TRBJ2-7; 8 bases align to TRBD2. Germline trimming cut 5 bases from V and 4 bases from J; bases unmatched to any gene: 13. Germline V gene lookup returns CDR1 DFQATT and CDR2 SNEGSKA (reference sequence). This CDR3 spans 15 amino acids. CDR3: CSAPNGLAGPYEQYF. CDR3 coding DNA: TGCAGTGCTCCTAACGGTCTAGCGGGTCCTTACGAGCAGTACTTC.

This clonotype occurred a few times. The V gene is TRBV21-1, the J gene TRBJ2-1; TRBD1 reflects the table's D call only, with no check against the DNA. TRBV21-1 is classified as a pseudogene. The CDR3 covers 13 residues. The CDR3 is CAPPGSSYNEQFF. The DNA for the CDR3 is TGTGCACCCCCCGGGAGCTCCTACAATGAGCAGTTCTTC.

The V gene is TRBV18, the J gene TRBJ2-3; D remains ambiguous. Germline values: CDR1 KGHSH, CDR2 LQKENI. The CDR3 totals 16 residues. Trimming left V 2 bases short and J 0 bases short, with 12 bases between. CDR3 bases: TGTGCCAGCTCACCAACCGGACCCCTAAGCACAGATACGCAGTATTTT. Translating gives CASSPTGPLSTDTQYF.

This chain uses TRBV10-3 with TRBJ2-2; TRBD1 aligns across 8 bases. The CDR3 runs 15 residues. CDR1 ENHRY and CDR2 SYGVKD come from the germline V gene. The V segment lost 4 bases and the J segment 0 bases; nucleotides outside the gene matches: 1. CDR3: CAISAGGANTGELFF. The DNA for the CDR3 is TGTGCCATCAGTGCAGGGGGCGCGAACACCGGGGAGCTGTTTTTT.

The gene calls are TRBV15 and TRBJ2-5; D might be TRBD1 or TRBD2, each matching 5 bases. The germline V gene has CDR1 LNHNV and CDR2 YYDKDF (reference sequence). The ends were cut back, 3 bases at V and 4 bases at J, with 12 bases in the middle. The CDR3 has 14 residues. This CDR3 is CATSSPGSAETQYF. In DNA form, the CDR3 reads TGTGCCACCAGCAGCCCAGGGAGCGCAGAGACCCAGTACTTC.

This clonotype was detected only once. This chain uses TRBV11-2 with TRBJ2-2, with 10 bases matching TRBD2. V was pared by 5 bases and J by 5 bases, with 5 bases of the junction left unmatched. CDR3 length: 15 amino acids. Germline-derived CDR1 and CDR2 are SGHAT and FQNNGV. The CDR3 reads CASSERTSGTGELFF. Written as DNA, the CDR3 is TGTGCCAGCAGCGAACGGACTAGCGGAACCGGGGAGCTGTTTTTT.

This clonotype appeared many times. The chain combines TRBV20-1 with TRBJ2-3, with D unclear. V was shortened by 2 bases and J by 0 bases, with 12 bases between the two germline ends. The CDR3 runs 15 residues. The germline gives CDR1 DFQATT, CDR2 SNEGSKA (reference sequence). The CDR3 reads CSARLPDLSTDTQYF. The CDR3 DNA is TGCAGTGCTAGACTACCAGACCTCAGCACAGATACGCAGTATTTT.

This clonotype was counted at least ten times. The rearrangement links TRBV12-5 to TRBJ2-1, with D unclear. Germline-derived CDR1 and CDR2 are LGHNT and FRNRAP. This CDR3 is 10 amino acids long. V dropped 6 bases and J dropped 15 bases, with 12 bases sitting between them. The CDR3: CASGGNPRFF. The CDR3 bases are TGTGCTAGTGGGGGGAATCCGCGGTTCTTC.

Many counts were recorded for this clonotype. The rearrangement links TRBV20-1 to TRBJ1-1; D is uncertain. V was cut by 6 bases and J by 8 bases, with 16 bases left in between. Germline V gene data show CDR1 as DFQATT and CDR2 as SNEGSKA (reference sequence). The CDR3 totals 12 residues. The CDR3 protein is CSALRRNPEAFF. In nucleotides, the CDR3 is TGCAGTGCCCTTCGCCGCAATCCCGAAGCTTTCTTT.

The rearrangement uses TRBV3-1 and TRBJ2-3, with D uncertain. CDR1 and CDR2 (germline): LGHDT, YNNKEL (reference sequence). The ends were cut back, 1 base at V and 6 bases at J, with 23 bases in the middle. The CDR3 is 18 residues long. CDR3: CASSQVFVKNKRLDTQYF. As DNA, the CDR3 is TGTGCCAGCAGCCAAGTGTTCGTGAAGAATAAACGACTCGATACGCAGTATTTT.

V and J are TRBV12-3 or TRBV12-4 and TRBJ1-5, with D perhaps matching TRBD1 (5 bases). This CDR3 spans 15 amino acids. Trimming took 6 bases from V and 0 from J, leaving 12 bases between them. CDR3 amino acids: CASRSGGYSNQPQHF. For the CDR3, the DNA is TGTGCCAGCAGGTCGGGGGGGTATAGCAATCAGCCCCAGCATTTT.

This clonotype was counted only a few times. This rearrangement joins TRBV27 to TRBJ2-3, with 7 bases identical to TRBD2. Germline assignment: CDR1 MNHEY and CDR2 SMNVEV (reference sequence). The CDR3 has 11 amino acids. V shed 10 bases, J shed 7 bases, and the junction held 5 bases outside the gene matches. This CDR3 reads CATQGGNTQYF. The CDR3 DNA follows: TGTGCCACCCAGGGAGGGAATACGCAGTATTTT.

The table lists this clonotype with many counts. V usage is TRBV9 and J usage is TRBJ2-5, with D tentatively TRBD1 (5 bases). V was clipped by 0 bases and J by 4 bases, with 16 bases between them. CDR1 and CDR2 (germline): SGDLS, YYNGEE. The CDR3 covers 16 residues. The CDR3 protein is CASSVGAQAVRETQYF. The CDR3 DNA reads as TGTGCCAGCAGCGTAGGTGCACAGGCAGTTCGAGAGACCCAGTACTTC.

The chain is built from TRBV10-3 and TRBJ2-7, with 8 nucleotides matching TRBD1. Germline V CDR1 and CDR2: ENHRY, SYGVKD. The CDR3 runs 17 residues. With 0 bases clipped from V and 6 bases from J, the junction kept 13 bases outside the gene matches. CDR3 in DNA: TGTGCCATCAGTGAGTCCTCAAGGACAGGGCCACCCGTCGAGCAGTACTTC. Translation: CAISESSRTGPPVEQYF.

This chain links TRBV20-1 with TRBJ2-2, with 7 positions matching TRBD2. The CDR3 has 15 residues. The germline V gene encodes CDR1 DFQATT and CDR2 SNEGSKA (reference sequence). V lost 7 bases and J lost 4; bases outside the gene matches: 12. The CDR3 region is CSVPNGGGFTGELFF. The CDR3, as DNA: TGCAGTGTCCCCAACGGCGGGGGTTTCACCGGGGAGCTGTTTTTT.

This clonotype was seen a few times. The V gene is TRBV11-2, the J gene TRBJ1-2; 7 nucleotides match TRBD1. Germline values: CDR1 SGHAT, CDR2 FQNNGV. The trim removed 5 bases at V and 3 bases at J, leaving 3 bases unmatched. The CDR3 covers 13 residues. The CDR3 region is CASSDRADYGYTF. The CDR3 DNA follows: TGTGCCAGCAGCGACAGGGCGGACTATGGCTACACCTTC.

This clonotype was recorded a few times. The junction shows a germline mismatch at one end, possibly a read error. The chain joins TRBV6-6 to TRBJ1-2; D unclear. The length of the CDR3 is 12 residues. Germline assignment: CDR1 MNHNY and CDR2 SVGAGI (reference sequence). The CDR3 loop is CASSYSNFGYTF. CDR3 bases: TGTGCCAGCAGTTACTCGAACTTTGGCTACACCTTC.

This clonotype was seen a few times. V usage is TRBV25-1 and J usage is TRBJ2-1; 11 bases agree with TRBD2. There are 15 residues in the CDR3. CDR1 and CDR2 from the germline V gene are MGHDK and SYGVNS. The ends lost 0 bases at V and 12 bases at J; junction bases unmatched: 7. For the CDR3, the DNA is TGTGCCAGCAGTGAATATCTAGCGGGGGGTTATGGGCAGTTCTTC. Protein sequence: CASSEYLAGGYGQFF.

The chain recombines TRBV7-6 with TRBJ2-7, with D possibly matching TRBD1 (6 bases). The CDR3 runs to 13 residues. Trimming removed 5 bases at V and 12 bases at J, with 20 bases between. Germline assignment: CDR1 SGHVS and CDR2 FNYEAQ. The CDR3 DNA reads TGTGCCAGCAGCCCCAACCGGGACACCATCAGGTACTTC. This gives the protein CASSPNRDTIRYF.

The V and J genes are TRBV7-2 and TRBJ2-5; 7 bases are a match to TRBD1. CDR1 is SGHTA, CDR2 FQGNSA, per germline. With V trimmed by 5 bases and J by 2 bases, 8 bases remained unmatched. This CDR3 has 15 residues. This CDR3 reads CASSPWDRRQETQYF. The CDR3 DNA sequence: TGTGCCAGCAGCCCATGGGACAGACGACAAGAGACCCAGTACTTC.

The chain uses TRBV11-2 and TRBJ2-7; a possible D gene is TRBD2 (5 bases). V was cut by 5 bases and J by 3 bases, with 17 bases left in between. The CDR3 sequence is 15 residues long. Germline-derived CDR1 and CDR2 are SGHAT and FQNNGV. The CDR3 sequence is CASSRTTLRDYEQYF. For the CDR3, the DNA is TGTGCCAGCAGCCGAACTACTCTCCGGGACTACGAGCAGTACTTC.

This clonotype was detected only a few times. This rearrangement joins TRBV5-1 to TRBJ2-6; D remains unclear. The CDR3 runs 16 residues. Germline V gives CDR1 SGHRS, CDR2 YFSETQ. V dropped 3 bases and J dropped 0 bases, with 10 bases sitting between them. The CDR3 protein is CASSWVGTSGANVLTF. DNA for the CDR3: TGCGCCAGCAGCTGGGTGGGAACCTCTGGGGCCAACGTCCTGACTTTC.

This clonotype was detected many times. The rearrangement uses TRBV6-6 and TRBJ2-1, with a tentative D call TRBD2 (5 bases). The V end was cut by 6 bases, the J end by 6 bases, with 9 bases between. From germline, CDR1 is MNHNY and CDR2 SVGAGI (reference sequence). The CDR3 contains 12 residues. The CDR3 sequence is CASRRAGNEQFF. In DNA, the CDR3 is TGTGCCAGCAGGCGGGCGGGCAATGAGCAGTTCTTC.